This T cell receptor beta chain was captured in a study of graft-versus-host responses after intestinal transplantation. The overall study: The transplants performed in recipients were multivisceral, liver-intestinal, or isolated intestinal. Every one of the recipients received anti-thymocyte globulin induction and afterwards took tacrolimus and steroids for roughly three years. Study-wide results and limits: Recipient marrow showed GvH clones, some seen first in ileum or blood.

On this clone: Antigen specificity is unknown.

Only in-frame clones appear in the TCRdb table, and some are missing; sequencing was by immunoSEQ multiplex PCR. The data show 81,000 or so clones, with over 80% seen just once and approximately 1% held by the top ten. CDR1 is LNHDA, CDR2 SQIVND, per germline (reference sequence). The V end was cut by 5 bases, the J end by 1 base, with 9 bases between. The CDR3 is 13 residues long. This specimen consisted of unstimulated CD8+ T cells sorted from spleen or lymph node cells, obtained before transplant. The J gene is TRBJ2-7, the V gene TRBV19; TRBD2 is a possible D gene (5 bases). This clonotype was sampled from a human donor who was the organ donor for an intestinal transplant. The CDR3 reads CASSAGPSYEQYF. The CDR3 nucleotides are TGTGCCAGTAGTGCGGGCCCATCCTACGAGCAGTACTTC. Filled out from reference TRBV19 and TRBJ2-7, the complete variable domain reads DGGITQSPKYLFRKEGQNVTLSCEQNLNHDAMYWYRQDPGQGLRLIYYSQIVNDFQKGDIAEGYSVSREKKESFPLTVTSAQKNPTAFYLCASSAGPSYEQYFGPGTRLTVT.